These 19 T cell receptor beta chains share one sample of origin, sequenced in a study of blood T cell repertoires in COVID-19. Sequenced by immunoSEQ multiplex PCR; TCRdb stores in-frame clones only, minus some. The top ten clones hold 3.7% of a sample with a few hundred thousand clones, 80% to 90% of them seen once. Sequencing was done on a sample of peripheral blood. These TCRs come from a woman in her thirties or forties with acute or convalescent COVID-19.

The chain carries TRBV29-1 and TRBJ2-1, with 7 bases matching TRBD1. This CDR3 contains 14 residues. Germline V gene data show CDR1 as SQVTM and CDR2 as ANQGSEA. The J segment lost 0 bases and the V segment lost 4 bases, leaving 3 bases of the junction unmatched. For the CDR3, the DNA is TGCAGCGTTGCGACAGGGAACTCCTACAATGAGCAGTTCTTC. Protein sequence: CSVATGNSYNEQFF.

This clone was seen once. The V gene is TRBV29-1, the J gene TRBJ1-1, with TRBD1 as a possible D gene (6 bases). Trimming cost V 6 bases and J 4 bases, with 18 bases left between them. The length of the CDR3 is 14 residues. CDR1 is SQVTM, CDR2 ANQGSEA, per germline. CDR3 DNA sequence: TGCAGCGTGAGGGATGGGGGAGGGGGCACTGAAGCTTTCTTT. This sequence encodes CSVRDGGGGTEAFF.

The gene calls are TRBV14 and TRBJ1-6; 7 bases are shared with TRBD1. This CDR3 has 15 amino acids. The germline V gene encodes CDR1 SGHDN and CDR2 FVKESK. V shed 2 bases, J shed 7 bases, and the junction held 5 bases outside the gene matches. CDR3 residues: CASSQHRGTNSPLHF. CDR3 sequence (DNA): TGTGCCAGCAGCCAACACAGGGGCACCAATTCACCCCTCCACTTT.

The chain combines TRBV7-7 with TRBJ1-1; D unclear. The CDR3 extends over 13 amino acids. Looked up from germline, CDR1 is SSHAT and CDR2 is FNYEAQ (reference sequence). Between the trimmed V and J ends, which lost 5 bases and 1 base, there was a span of 8 bases. The chain's CDR3 is CASSLSGNTEAFF. In DNA, the CDR3 is TGTGCCAGCAGCCTTTCAGGGAACACTGAAGCTTTCTTT.

V is TRBV27 and J is TRBJ2-2, with 10 bases identical to TRBD1. The germline CDR1 and CDR2 sequences are MNHEY and SMNVEV (reference sequence). This CDR3 has 16 residues. J gave up 7 bases and V 2 bases, and 7 bases lay outside the gene matches. CDR3: CASSLQRTGGGGELFF. The CDR3 DNA reads TGTGCCAGCAGTTTACAAAGGACAGGGGGGGGCGGGGAGCTGTTTTTT.

The chain recombines TRBV6-1 with TRBJ1-2, with TRBD1 matching over 7 bases. J gave up 4 bases and V 3 bases, and 14 bases lay outside the gene matches. CDR1 is MNHNS and CDR2 is SASEGT in the germline V gene. The CDR3 covers 17 residues. CDR3 residues: CASSDNGRGSLGYGYTF. CDR3 coding DNA: TGTGCCAGCAGTGATAACGGCAGGGGGAGTCTTGGCTATGGCTACACCTTC.

V gene TRBV6-6 combines with J gene TRBJ1-2; the D is unclear. CDR3 length equals 14 residues. Looked up from germline, CDR1 is MNHNY and CDR2 is SVGAGI (reference sequence). Deletions cut 6 bases from V and 5 bases from J, with 16 bases between. Here the CDR3 DNA reads TGTGCCAGCAGGTACCCCTCTAGGGAGTATGGCTACACCTTC. It translates to CASRYPSREYGYTF.

The V and J genes are TRBV19 and TRBJ2-3; 14 bases line up with TRBD2. The CDR3 is 15 amino acids. The V segment lost 10 bases and the J segment 3 bases; nucleotides outside the gene matches: 6. Per the germline V gene, CDR1 is LNHDA and CDR2 is SQIVND (reference sequence). The CDR3 DNA is TGTGCCACCGCGAGGACTAGCGGGGGGACAGATACGCAGTATTTT. It encodes CATARTSGGTDTQYF.

The gene calls are TRBV7-9 and TRBJ2-3; weak D call: TRBD2 (5 bases). Per the germline V gene, CDR1 is SEHNR and CDR2 is FQNEAQ (reference sequence). With 0 bases removed from V and 4 bases from J, the gap between germline ends came to 11 bases. CDR3 size: 15 residues. CDR3 protein: CASSLAETKPDTQYF. Here the CDR3 DNA reads TGTGCCAGCAGCTTAGCGGAGACTAAGCCAGATACGCAGTATTTT.

V and J are TRBV15 and TRBJ2-1, with D unclear. The CDR3 consists of 15 residues. Germline CDR1 LNHNV, CDR2 YYDKDF (reference sequence). Trimming took 0 bases from V and 8 from J, leaving 14 bases between them. For the CDR3, the DNA is TGTGCCACCAGCAGAGATAGGAGTAGCATGGATGAGCAGTTCTTC. Translation: CATSRDRSSMDEQFF.

J is TRBJ2-3 and V is TRBV5-1, with a possible D match to TRBD1 (5 bases). Deletions cut 1 base from V and 3 bases from J, with 9 bases between. Germline V gene data show CDR1 as SGHRS and CDR2 as YFSETQ. This CDR3 spans 14 amino acids. As DNA, the CDR3 is TGCGCCAGCAGCTTGTTTCAGGGAACAGATACGCAGTATTTT. Amino acids: CASSLFQGTDTQYF.

The chain recombines TRBV6-5 with TRBJ1-4; D gene unclear. The germline V gene encodes CDR1 MNHEY and CDR2 SVGAGI. The CDR3 runs 13 residues. The ends were cut back, 6 bases at V and 12 bases at J, with 17 bases in the middle. CDR3 region: CASRSGSRRELFF. CDR3 nucleotide sequence: TGTGCCAGCAGGTCCGGGAGCCGAAGAGAACTGTTTTTT.

The chain links TRBV5-8 to TRBJ2-7; D is uncertain. V lost 4 bases to trimming and J lost 3 bases, with 5 bases between them. CDR3 size: 11 residues. CDR1 is SGHTS and CDR2 is YDEGEE in the germline V gene. As DNA, the CDR3 is TGTGCCAGCAGCGGCGGCTACGAGCAGTACGTC. Translated, it gives CASSGGYEQYV.

The count of this clone is one. The rearrangement uses TRBV3-1 (or the pseudogene TRBV3-2) and TRBJ2-1; D might be TRBD1 (6 bases). The germline V gene encodes CDR1 LGHDT and CDR2 YNNKEL (reference sequence). With 4 bases removed from V and 10 bases from J, the gap between germline ends came to 8 bases. The CDR3 is 11 amino acids. DNA of the CDR3: TGTGCCAGCAGCCTGAGGGGGGAGCAGTTCTTC. Its translation is CASSLRGEQFF.

The gene calls are TRBV10-3 and TRBJ2-1; TRBD1 agrees at 7 bases. The V segment lost 6 bases and the J segment 0 bases; nucleotides outside the gene matches: 14. Germline V lookup: CDR1 ENHRY, CDR2 SYGVKD. The CDR3 length is 18 residues. CDR3 residues: CAISPGGQAQSSYNEQFF. CDR3 DNA: TGTGCCATCAGCCCCGGTGGACAGGCCCAGTCCTCCTACAATGAGCAGTTCTTC.

The chain couples TRBV15 to TRBJ2-6; D remains ambiguous. Between the trimmed V and J ends, which lost 7 bases and 0 bases, there was a span of 4 bases. Germline CDR1 and CDR2: LNHNV and YYDKDF (reference sequence). CDR3 length: 13 amino acids. Here the CDR3 reads CATTGSGANVLTF. For the CDR3, the DNA is TGTGCCACCACGGGCTCTGGGGCCAACGTCCTGACTTTC.

This chain uses TRBV5-5 with TRBJ1-2; 10 bases line up with TRBD1. This CDR3 has 15 residues. With V trimmed by 4 bases and J by 10 bases, 13 bases remained unmatched. Looked up from germline, CDR1 is SGHKS and CDR2 is YYEKEE (reference sequence). CDR3 residues: CASSGGRTGGLVYTF. The CDR3 DNA reads TGTGCCAGCAGCGGGGGTAGGACAGGGGGACTCGTCTACACCTTC.

The rearrangement uses TRBV5-4 and TRBJ1-2; 8 nucleotides agree with TRBD1. The trim removed 4 bases at V and 5 bases at J, leaving 4 bases unmatched. CDR1 is SGHNT and CDR2 is YYREEE in the germline V gene (reference sequence). The CDR3 totals 13 residues. The CDR3 spells CASSPTGGYGYTF. CDR3 DNA sequence: TGTGCCAGCAGCCCAACAGGGGGGTATGGCTACACCTTC.

The rearrangement uses TRBV11-3 and TRBJ2-5; 8 bases fit TRBD2. Germline CDR1 SGHNT, CDR2 YENEEA. V trimming: 5 bases; J trimming: 2 bases; junction bases outside the gene matches: 19. The CDR3 covers 19 residues. In DNA, the CDR3 is TGTGCCAGCAGCCCCGGGAGGAGCGGGGGCCTGAGCGGACAAGAGACCCAGTACTTC. The encoded protein is CASSPGRSGGLSGQETQYF. The variable domain in full, with the rest retrieved from reference TRBV11-3 and TRBJ2-5, is EAGVVQSPRYKIIEKKQPVAFWCNPISGHNTLYWYLQNLGQGPELLIRYENEEAVDDSQLPKDRFSAERLKGVDSTLKIQPAELGDSAVYLCASSPGRSGGLSGQETQYFGPGTRLLVL.